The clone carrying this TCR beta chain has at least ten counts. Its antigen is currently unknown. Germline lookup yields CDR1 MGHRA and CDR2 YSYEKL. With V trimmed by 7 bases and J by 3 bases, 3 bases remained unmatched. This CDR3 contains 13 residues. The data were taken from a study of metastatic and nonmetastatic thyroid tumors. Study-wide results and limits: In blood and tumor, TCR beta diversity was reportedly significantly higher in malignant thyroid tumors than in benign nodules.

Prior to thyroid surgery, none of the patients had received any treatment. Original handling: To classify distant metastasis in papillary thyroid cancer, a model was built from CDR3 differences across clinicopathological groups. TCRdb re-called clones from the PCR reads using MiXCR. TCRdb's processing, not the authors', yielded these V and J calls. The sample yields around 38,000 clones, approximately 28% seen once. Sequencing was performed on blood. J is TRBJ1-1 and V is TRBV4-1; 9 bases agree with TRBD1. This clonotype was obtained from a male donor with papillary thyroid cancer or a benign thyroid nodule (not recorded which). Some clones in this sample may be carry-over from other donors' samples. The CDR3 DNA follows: TGCGCCAGCAACCGGGACAGGGACACTGAAGCTTTCTTT. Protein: CASNRDRDTEAFF.